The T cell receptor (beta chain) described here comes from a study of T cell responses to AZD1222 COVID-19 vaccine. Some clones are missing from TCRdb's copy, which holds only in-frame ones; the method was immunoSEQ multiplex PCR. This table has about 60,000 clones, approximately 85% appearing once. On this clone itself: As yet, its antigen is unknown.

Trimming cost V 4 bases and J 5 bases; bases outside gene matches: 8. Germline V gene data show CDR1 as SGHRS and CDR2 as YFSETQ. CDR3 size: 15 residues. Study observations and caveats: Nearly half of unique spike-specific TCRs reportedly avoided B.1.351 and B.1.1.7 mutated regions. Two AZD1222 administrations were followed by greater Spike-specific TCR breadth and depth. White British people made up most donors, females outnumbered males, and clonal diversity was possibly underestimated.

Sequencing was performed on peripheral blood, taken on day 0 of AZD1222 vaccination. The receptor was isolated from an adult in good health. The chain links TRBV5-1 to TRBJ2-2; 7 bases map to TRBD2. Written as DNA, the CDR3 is TGCGCCAGCAGCCAAACTAGCGTTGAAACCGGGGAGCTGTTTTTT. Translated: CASSQTSVETGELFF.